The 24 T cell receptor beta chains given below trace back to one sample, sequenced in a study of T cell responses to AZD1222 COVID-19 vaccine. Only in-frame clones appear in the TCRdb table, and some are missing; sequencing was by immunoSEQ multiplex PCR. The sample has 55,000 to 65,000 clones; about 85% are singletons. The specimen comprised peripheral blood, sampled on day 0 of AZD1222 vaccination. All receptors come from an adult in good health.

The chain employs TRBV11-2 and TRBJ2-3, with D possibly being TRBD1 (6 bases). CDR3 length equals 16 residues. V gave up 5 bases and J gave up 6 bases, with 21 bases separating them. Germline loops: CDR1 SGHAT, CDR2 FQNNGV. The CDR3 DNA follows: TGTGCCAGCAGCCTCACAGGGTGGGCTGGGTCGGATACGCAGTATTTT. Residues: CASSLTGWAGSDTQYF.

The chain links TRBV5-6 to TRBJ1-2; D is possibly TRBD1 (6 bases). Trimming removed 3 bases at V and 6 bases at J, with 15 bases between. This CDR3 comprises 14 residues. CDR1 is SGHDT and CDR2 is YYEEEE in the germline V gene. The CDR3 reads CASSWDRQGHGYTF. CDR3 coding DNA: TGTGCCAGCAGCTGGGATAGGCAGGGGCATGGCTACACCTTC.

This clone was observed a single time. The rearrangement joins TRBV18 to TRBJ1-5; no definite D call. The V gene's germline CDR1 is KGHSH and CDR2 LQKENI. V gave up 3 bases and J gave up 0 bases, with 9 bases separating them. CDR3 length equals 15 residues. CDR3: CASSPTPYSNQPQHF. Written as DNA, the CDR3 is TGTGCCAGCTCACCGACACCTTATAGCAATCAGCCCCAGCATTTT.

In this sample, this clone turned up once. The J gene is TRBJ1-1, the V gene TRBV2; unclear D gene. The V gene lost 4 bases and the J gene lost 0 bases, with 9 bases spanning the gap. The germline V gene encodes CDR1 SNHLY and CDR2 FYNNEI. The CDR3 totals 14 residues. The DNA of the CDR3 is TGTGCCAGCAGTGTAAGGAGAATGAACACTGAAGCTTTCTTT. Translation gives CASSVRRMNTEAFF.

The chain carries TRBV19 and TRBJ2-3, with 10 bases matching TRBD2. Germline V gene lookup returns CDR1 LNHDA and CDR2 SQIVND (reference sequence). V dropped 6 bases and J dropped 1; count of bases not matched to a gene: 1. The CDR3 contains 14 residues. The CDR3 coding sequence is TGTGCCAGTAGAAGCGGGGGGGGCACAGATACGCAGTATTTT. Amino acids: CASRSGGGTDTQYF.

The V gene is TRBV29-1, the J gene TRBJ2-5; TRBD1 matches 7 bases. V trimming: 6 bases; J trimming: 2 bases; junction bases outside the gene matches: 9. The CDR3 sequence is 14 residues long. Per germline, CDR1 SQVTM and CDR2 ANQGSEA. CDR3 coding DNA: TGCAGCGTCGGCCCCGGGACAGTTCAAGAGACCCAGTACTTC. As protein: CSVGPGTVQETQYF.

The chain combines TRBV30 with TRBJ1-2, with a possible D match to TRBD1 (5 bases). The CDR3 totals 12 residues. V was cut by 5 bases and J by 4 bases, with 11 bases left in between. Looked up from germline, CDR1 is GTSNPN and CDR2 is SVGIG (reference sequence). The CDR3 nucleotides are TGTGCCTGGGTGCAGGGCCTCTATGGCTACACCTTC. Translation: CAWVQGLYGYTF. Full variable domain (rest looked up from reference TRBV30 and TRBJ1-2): SQTIHQWPATLVQPVGSPLSLECTVEGTSNPNLYWYRQAAGRGLQLLFYSVGIGQISSEVPQNLSASRPQDRQFILSSKKLLLSDSGFYLCAWVQGLYGYTFGSGTRLTVV.

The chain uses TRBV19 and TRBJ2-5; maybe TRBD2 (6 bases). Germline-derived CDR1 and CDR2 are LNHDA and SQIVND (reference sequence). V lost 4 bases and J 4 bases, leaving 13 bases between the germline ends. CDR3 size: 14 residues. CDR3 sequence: CASSTFPGLETQYF. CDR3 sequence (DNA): TGTGCCAGTAGTACGTTTCCGGGACTAGAGACCCAGTACTTC.

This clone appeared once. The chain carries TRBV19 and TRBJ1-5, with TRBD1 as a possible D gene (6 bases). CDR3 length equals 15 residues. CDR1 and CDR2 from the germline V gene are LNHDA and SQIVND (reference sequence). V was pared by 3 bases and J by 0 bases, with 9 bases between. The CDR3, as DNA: TGTGCCAGTAGTATCAGGGGTTATAGCAATCAGCCCCAGCATTTT. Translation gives CASSIRGYSNQPQHF.

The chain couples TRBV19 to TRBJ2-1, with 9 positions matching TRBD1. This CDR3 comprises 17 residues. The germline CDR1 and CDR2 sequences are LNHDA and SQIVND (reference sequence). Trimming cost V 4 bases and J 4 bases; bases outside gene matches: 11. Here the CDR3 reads CASSSPVGTGQYNEQFF. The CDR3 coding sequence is TGTGCCAGTAGTAGCCCGGTTGGGACAGGGCAGTACAATGAGCAGTTCTTC.

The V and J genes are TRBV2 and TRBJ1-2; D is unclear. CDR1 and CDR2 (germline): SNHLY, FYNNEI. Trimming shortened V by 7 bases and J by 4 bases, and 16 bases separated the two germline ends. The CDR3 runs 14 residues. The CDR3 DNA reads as TGTGCCAGCATTCTTGGGCGGTTGGGCTATGGCTACACCTTC. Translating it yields CASILGRLGYGYTF.

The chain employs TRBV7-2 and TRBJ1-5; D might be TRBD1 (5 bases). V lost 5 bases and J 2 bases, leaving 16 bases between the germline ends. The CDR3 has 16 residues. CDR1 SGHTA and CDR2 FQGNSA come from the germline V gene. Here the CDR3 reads CASSPRLQGGNQPQHF. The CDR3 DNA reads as TGTGCCAGCAGCCCTCGGCTTCAAGGGGGCAATCAGCCCCAGCATTTT.

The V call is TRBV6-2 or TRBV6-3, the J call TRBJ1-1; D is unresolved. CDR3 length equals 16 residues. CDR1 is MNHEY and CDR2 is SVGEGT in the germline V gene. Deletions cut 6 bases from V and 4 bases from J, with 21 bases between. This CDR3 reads CASSPRGSPSSTEAFF. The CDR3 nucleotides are TGTGCCAGCAGCCCTAGAGGTTCACCCTCGAGCACTGAAGCTTTCTTT.

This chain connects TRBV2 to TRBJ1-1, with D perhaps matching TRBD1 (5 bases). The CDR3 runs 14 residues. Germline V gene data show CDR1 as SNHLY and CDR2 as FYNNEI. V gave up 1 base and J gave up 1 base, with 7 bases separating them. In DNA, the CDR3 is TGTGCCAGCAGTGAAGAGGGGCCGAACACTGAAGCTTTCTTT. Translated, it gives CASSEEGPNTEAFF.

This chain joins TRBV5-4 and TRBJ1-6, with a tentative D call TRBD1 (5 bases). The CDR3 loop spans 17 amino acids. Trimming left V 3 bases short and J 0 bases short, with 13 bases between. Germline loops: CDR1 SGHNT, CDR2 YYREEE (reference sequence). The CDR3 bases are TGTGCCAGCAGCTCCGGGACTACATTCTCCTATAATTCACCCCTCCACTTT. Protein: CASSSGTTFSYNSPLHF.

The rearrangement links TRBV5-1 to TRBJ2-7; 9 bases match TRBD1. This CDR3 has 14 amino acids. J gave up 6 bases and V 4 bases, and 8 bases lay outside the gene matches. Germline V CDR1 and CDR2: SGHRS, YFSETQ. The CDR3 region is CASSTRTGESEQYF. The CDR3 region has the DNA TGCGCCAGCAGCACTAGGACAGGGGAGAGCGAGCAGTACTTC.

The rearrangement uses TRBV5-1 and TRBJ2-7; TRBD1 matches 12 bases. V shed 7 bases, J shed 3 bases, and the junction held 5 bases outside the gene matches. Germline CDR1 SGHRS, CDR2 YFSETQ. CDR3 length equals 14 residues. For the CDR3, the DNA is TGCGCCAGCTCCGGGACAGGGGGCATCTACGAGCAGTACTTC. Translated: CASSGTGGIYEQYF.

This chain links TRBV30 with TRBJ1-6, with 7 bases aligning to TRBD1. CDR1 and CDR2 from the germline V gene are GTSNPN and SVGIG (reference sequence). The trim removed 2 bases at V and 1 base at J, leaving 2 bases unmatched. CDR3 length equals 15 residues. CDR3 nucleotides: TGTGCCTGGAGTCCAGGGGGGTCCTATAATTCACCCCTCCACTTT. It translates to CAWSPGGSYNSPLHF. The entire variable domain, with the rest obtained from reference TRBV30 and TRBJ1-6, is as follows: SQTIHQWPATLVQPVGSPLSLECTVEGTSNPNLYWYRQAAGRGLQLLFYSVGIGQISSEVPQNLSASRPQDRQFILSSKKLLLSDSGFYLCAWSPGGSYNSPLHFGNGTRLTVT.

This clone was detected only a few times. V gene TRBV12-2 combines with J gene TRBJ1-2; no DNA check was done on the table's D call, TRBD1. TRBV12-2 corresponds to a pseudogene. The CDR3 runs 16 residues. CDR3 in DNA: TGTGCAAGTCGCTTAGCCCCGGACAGGGAAGGGTATGGCTACACCTTC. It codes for CASRLAPDREGYGYTF.

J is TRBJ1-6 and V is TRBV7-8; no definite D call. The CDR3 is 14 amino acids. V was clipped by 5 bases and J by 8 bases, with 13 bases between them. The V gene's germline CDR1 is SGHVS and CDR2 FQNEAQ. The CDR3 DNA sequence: TGTGCCAGCAGCCGAGGGAATTCTTATTCACCCCTCCACTTT. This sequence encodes CASSRGNSYSPLHF.

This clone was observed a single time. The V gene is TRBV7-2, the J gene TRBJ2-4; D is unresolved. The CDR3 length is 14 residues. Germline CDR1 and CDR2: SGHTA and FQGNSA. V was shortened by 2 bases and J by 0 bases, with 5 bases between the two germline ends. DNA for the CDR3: TGTGCCAGCAGCTTATCACAAGCCAAAAACATTCAGTACTTC. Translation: CASSLSQAKNIQYF.

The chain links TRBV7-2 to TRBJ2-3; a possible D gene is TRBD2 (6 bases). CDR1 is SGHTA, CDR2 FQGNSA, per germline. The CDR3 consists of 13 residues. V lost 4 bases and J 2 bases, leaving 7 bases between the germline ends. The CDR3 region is CASSWDFTDTQYF. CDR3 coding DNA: TGTGCCAGCAGCTGGGACTTCACAGATACGCAGTATTTT.

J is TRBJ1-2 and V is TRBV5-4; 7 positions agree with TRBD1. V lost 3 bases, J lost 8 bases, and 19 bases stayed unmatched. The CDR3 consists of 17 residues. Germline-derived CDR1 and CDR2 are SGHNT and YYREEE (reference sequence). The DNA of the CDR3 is TGTGCCAGCAGCTCAGACAGGGCCCTATTCTTAACGGGCGGCTACACCTTC. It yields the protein CASSSDRALFLTGGYTF.

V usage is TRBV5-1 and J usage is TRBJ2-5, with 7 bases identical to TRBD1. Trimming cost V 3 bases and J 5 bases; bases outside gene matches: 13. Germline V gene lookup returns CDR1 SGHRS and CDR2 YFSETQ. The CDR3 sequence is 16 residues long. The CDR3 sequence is CASSWDSPSRHETQYF. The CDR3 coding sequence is TGCGCCAGCAGCTGGGACAGCCCGAGTCGTCATGAGACCCAGTACTTC.